These T cell receptor beta chains were read from a single sample in a study of control samples from healthy donors and cancer patients. TCRdb's copy holds only in-frame clones and misses some; the assay was immunoSEQ multiplex PCR. The sample gives around 84,000 clones, around 80% of which show up once; around 10% is in the top ten. The specimen was PBMCs. Receptors originate from a man in his sixties with head and neck cancer. Each CDR3 is given with its conserved first and last residue.

V gene	J gene	CDR3 protein
TRBV6-5	TRBJ2-7	CASRRDISYEQYF
TRBV5-6	TRBJ2-1	CASSLYSYNEQFF
TRBV27	TRBJ2-7	CASSLGTNSYEQYF
TRBV5-6	TRBJ1-3	CASSLLGSGAGGNTIYF
TRBV7-2	TRBJ2-2	CASRSFGELFF
TRBV5-4	TRBJ2-5	CASSLSGAGETQYF
TRBV3-1/TRBV3-2	TRBJ2-1	CASSSSRVRGDEQFF
TRBV4-1	TRBJ2-1	CASSLPYPDLIFF
TRBV15	TRBJ2-3	CATSRASRGTDTQYF
TRBV19	TRBJ2-5	CASSIMATRAETQYF
TRBV5-1	TRBJ1-2	CASSLQTGANYGYTF
TRBV12-3/TRBV12-4	TRBJ2-1	CASSFGGREQFF
TRBV6-5	TRBJ1-2	CASSYGGQGALGYTF
TRBV27	TRBJ2-7	CASSSSGFATYEQYF
TRBV20-1	TRBJ1-2	CSAWDSYGYTF
TRBV14	TRBJ2-1	CASSHGGRGNEQFF
TRBV27	TRBJ1-1	CASSLSGGGTEAFF
TRBV11-2	TRBJ1-2	CASSLGRTGRNYGYTF
TRBV7-9	TRBJ2-7	CASTSFGAYEQYF
TRBV19	TRBJ2-2	CASRTQQPTGELFF
TRBV12-3/TRBV12-4	TRBJ1-5	CATGWGVGQPQHF
TRBV10-3	TRBJ1-2	CAISGTEGYTF
TRBV11-2	TRBJ2-3	CASSPRQGQDTQYF
TRBV10-2	TRBJ2-7	CASSGGGSYEQYF
TRBV10-3	TRBJ1-1	CAISESIQGVNTEAFF
TRBV10-1	TRBJ2-1	CASSRTSGRDEQFF
TRBV2	TRBJ2-1	CASKAAGLAGGLYNEQFF
TRBV6-1	TRBJ2-2	CASSETQGLPRIGELFF
TRBV29-1	TRBJ1-1	CSVGVGWGTEAFF
TRBV7-9	TRBJ2-5	CASSLAAANQETQYF
TRBV5-4	TRBJ2-1	CASSLNLESYNEQFF
TRBV7-6	TRBJ2-6	CASSSPRGGTGANVLTF
TRBV29-1	TRBJ1-2	CSVRTGEKAGGYTF
TRBV6-1	TRBJ2-3	CASREYGKGQSYGTDTQYF
TRBV4-1	TRBJ2-1	CASSPRSGYNEQFF
TRBV2	TRBJ1-2	CASRRRDYNYGYTF
TRBV19	TRBJ2-7	CASSKYRAPTYEQYF
TRBV19	TRBJ2-2	CASMEGGTTNTGELFF
TRBV5-8	TRBJ2-7	CASSPSGTSVSYEQYF
TRBV4-1	TRBJ1-3	CASSPEGRARGNTIYF
TRBV6-2/TRBV6-3	TRBJ2-7	CASSLLAGWGEQYF
TRBV2	TRBJ2-1	CASSVGLAVSNEQFF
TRBV28	TRBJ1-5	CASSTQRQPQHF
TRBV7-6	TRBJ2-1	CASSSRGGANEQFF
TRBV28	TRBJ2-3	CASSLNLGVGTDTQYF